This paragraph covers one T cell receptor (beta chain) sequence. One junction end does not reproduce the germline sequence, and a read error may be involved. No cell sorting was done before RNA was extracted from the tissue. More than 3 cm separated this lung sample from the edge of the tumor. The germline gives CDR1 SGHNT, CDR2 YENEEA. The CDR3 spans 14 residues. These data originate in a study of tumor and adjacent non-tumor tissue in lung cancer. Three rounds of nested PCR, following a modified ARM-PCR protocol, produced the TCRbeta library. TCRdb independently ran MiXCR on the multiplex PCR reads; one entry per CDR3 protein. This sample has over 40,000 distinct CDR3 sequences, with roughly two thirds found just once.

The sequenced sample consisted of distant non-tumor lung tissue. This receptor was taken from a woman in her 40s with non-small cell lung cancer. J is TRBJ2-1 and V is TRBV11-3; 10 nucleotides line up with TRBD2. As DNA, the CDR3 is TGTGACAGCAGCCGAGGGCTAGCGGGGGATGACCAGTTCTTC. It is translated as CDSSRGLAGDDQFF.